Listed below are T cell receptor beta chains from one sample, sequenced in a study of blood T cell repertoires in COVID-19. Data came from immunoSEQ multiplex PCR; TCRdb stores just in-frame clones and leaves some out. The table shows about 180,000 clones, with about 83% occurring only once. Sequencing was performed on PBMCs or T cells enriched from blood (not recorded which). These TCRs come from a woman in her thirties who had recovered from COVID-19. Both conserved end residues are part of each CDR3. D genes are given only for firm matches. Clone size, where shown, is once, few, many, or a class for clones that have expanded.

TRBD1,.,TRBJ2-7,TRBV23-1,TGCGCCAGCAGTCAATATAGGGGACAGGCGGATACTACCTACGAGCAGTACTTC,CASSQYRGQADTTYEQYF
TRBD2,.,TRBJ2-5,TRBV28,TGTGCCAGCAGTCCGGTGATAGCGGGGCGAGGAGAGACCCAGTACTTC,CASSPVIAGRGETQYF
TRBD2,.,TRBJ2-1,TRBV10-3,TGTGCCATCAGTGAGGGAGCGGGAGGATCCTACAATGAGCAGTTCTTC,CAISEGAGGSYNEQFF
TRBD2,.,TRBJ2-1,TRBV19,TGTGCCAGTAGGAAAAATAGCGGGAGGGTCTCCTACAATGAGCAGTTCTTC,CASRKNSGRVSYNEQFF
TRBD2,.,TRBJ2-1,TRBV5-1,TGCGCCAGCAGCTCCCTCACTAGCGGGGCCTACAATGAGCAGTTCTTC,CASSSLTSGAYNEQFF
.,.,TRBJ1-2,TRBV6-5,TGTGCCAGCAGTAGCAACTATGGCTACACCTTC,CASSSNYGYTF
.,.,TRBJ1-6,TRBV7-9,TGTGCCAGCAGCTTATCCGGGGGCTATAATTCACCCCTCCACTTT,CASSLSGGYNSPLHF
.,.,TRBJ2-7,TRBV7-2,TGTGCCAGCAGCTCCTATAGTCCCTACGAGCAGTACTTC,CASSSYSPYEQYF
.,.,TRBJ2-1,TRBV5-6,TGTGCCAGCAGCCGGTACAATGAGCAGTTCTTC,CASSRYNEQFF
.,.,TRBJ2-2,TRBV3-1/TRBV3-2,TGTGCCAGCAGCCAAGGCTCGACAGGAACCGGGGAGCTGTTTTTT,CASSQGSTGTGELFF
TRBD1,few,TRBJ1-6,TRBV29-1,TGCAGCGTTGACTGGACAGGAGATAATTCACCCCTCCACTTT,CSVDWTGDNSPLHF
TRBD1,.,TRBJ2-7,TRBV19,TGTGCCAGTAGGAACGGGGACAGGGGTACCTACGAGCAGTACTTC,CASRNGDRGTYEQYF
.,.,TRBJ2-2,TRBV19,TGTGCCAGTAGTATAGATCTATCCGGTTCCCGGGTCGGGGAGCTGTTTTTT,CASSIDLSGSRVGELFF
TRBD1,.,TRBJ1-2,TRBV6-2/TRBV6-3,TGTGCCAGCAGTTATACGGGACAGGGGTATGGCTACACCTTC,CASSYTGQGYGYTF
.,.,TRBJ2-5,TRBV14,TGTGCCAGCAGCCAAAACGCGGGGGAGACCCAGTACTTC,CASSQNAGETQYF
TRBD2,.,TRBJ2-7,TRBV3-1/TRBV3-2,TGTGCCAGCAGCCAAAGCGGACTAGCGGGAGAGTACGAGCAGTACTTC,CASSQSGLAGEYEQYF
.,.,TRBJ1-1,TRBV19,TGTGCCAGTAGTACGTCGCAGGTCATCCTGAGCACTGAAGCTTTCTTT,CASSTSQVILSTEAFF
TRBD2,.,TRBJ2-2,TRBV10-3,TGTGCCATCAGTGATCACCTAGCGGGAGGGAACACCGGGGAGCTGTTTTTT,CAISDHLAGGNTGELFF
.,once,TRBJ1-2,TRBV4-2,TGTGCCAGCAGCCCCACCCAGGGGCCCAACTATGGCTACACCTTC,CASSPTQGPNYGYTF
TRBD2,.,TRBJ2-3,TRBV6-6,TGTGCCAGCAAGTCGACTAGCGGGAGGATAGATACGCAGTATTTT,CASKSTSGRIDTQYF
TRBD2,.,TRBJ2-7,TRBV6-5,TGTGCCAGCAGTTCCGGACTAGTGCGCGAGCAGTACTTC,CASSSGLVREQYF
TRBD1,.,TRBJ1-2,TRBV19,TGTGCCAGTAGTATCGGGCCCGGGACAGGGCTGAACTATGGCTACACCTTC,CASSIGPGTGLNYGYTF
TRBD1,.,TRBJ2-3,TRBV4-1,TGCGCCAGCAGCCAAATCTCCGGGACAGGGATCACAGATACGCAGTATTTT,CASSQISGTGITDTQYF
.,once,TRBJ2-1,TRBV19,TGTGCCAGTAGTCCCCGGGAGTCGCACTATGAGCAGTTCTTC,CASSPRESHYEQFF
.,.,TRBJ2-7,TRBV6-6,TGTGCCAGCAGTTACGGCGGTACGTCCTACGAGCAGTACTTC,CASSYGGTSYEQYF
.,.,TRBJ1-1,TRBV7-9,TGTGCCAGCAGCACGCAGGGTATCGGAACTGAAGCTTTCTTT,CASSTQGIGTEAFF
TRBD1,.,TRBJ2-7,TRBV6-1,TGTGCCAGCAGTGAAGCGTGGACAGGGGGCGCGACTCACTACGAGCAGTACTTC,CASSEAWTGGATHYEQYF
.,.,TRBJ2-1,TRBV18,TGTGCCAGCTCACCGCCATATCCGACTGCGTCCTACAATGAGCAGTTCTTC,CASSPPYPTASYNEQFF
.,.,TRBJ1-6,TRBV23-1,TGCGCCAGCAGTCAATCCCGACTTGAACGGGAATTTAATTCACCCCTCCACTTT,CASSQSRLEREFNSPLHF
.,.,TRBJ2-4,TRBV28,TGTGCCAGCAGTTTTGGTGGCAGAAACATTCAGTACTTC,CASSFGGRNIQYF
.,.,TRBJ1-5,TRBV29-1,TGCAGCGTTGTAGGGGGGGACGGTCAGCCCCAGCATTTT,CSVVGGDGQPQHF
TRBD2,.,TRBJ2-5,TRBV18,TGTGCCAGCGCACCCCCTAGCGGGAGATCTGCCCAAGAGACCCAGTACTTC,CASAPPSGRSAQETQYF
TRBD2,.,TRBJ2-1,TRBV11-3,TGTGCCAGCAGCTTAGGAAAGGGACTAGTGGCCTACAATGAGCAGTTCTTC,CASSLGKGLVAYNEQFF
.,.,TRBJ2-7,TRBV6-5,TGTGCCAGCACGGGGGACTACGAGCAGTACTTC,CASTGDYEQYF
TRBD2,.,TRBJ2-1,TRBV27,TGTGCCAGCAGTTTATTGTCTAGCGGGACATACAATGAGCAGTTCTTC,CASSLLSSGTYNEQFF
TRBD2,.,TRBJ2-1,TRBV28,TGTGCCAGCAACTTAGCGGGAGTGGGGCAGTTCTTC,CASNLAGVGQFF
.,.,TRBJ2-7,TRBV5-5,TGTGCCAGCAGCTTGGATAGCTCGAGACAGGTAGGCTACGAGCAGTACTTC,CASSLDSSRQVGYEQYF
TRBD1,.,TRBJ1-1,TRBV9,TGTGCCAGCAGCGCAGGGGGCGGGAACACTGAAGCTTTCTTT,CASSAGGGNTEAFF
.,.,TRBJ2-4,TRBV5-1,TGCGCCAGCAGCTTGTGGGCGAGGGCACCGTATTACCGAGCCAAAAACATTCAGTACTTC,CASSLWARAPYYRAKNIQYF
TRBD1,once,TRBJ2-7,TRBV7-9,TGTGCCAGCAGCTCACAGCTACAGGGGTTTGGGGAGCAGTACTTC,CASSSQLQGFGEQYF
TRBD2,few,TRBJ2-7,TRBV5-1,TGCGCCAGCAGGCGGGAGGTCTCCTACGAGCAGTACTTC,CASRREVSYEQYF
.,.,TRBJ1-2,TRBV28,TGTGCCAGCAGTTTGCTGGTTCAGGACTATGGCTACACCTTC,CASSLLVQDYGYTF
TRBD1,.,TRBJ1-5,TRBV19,TGTGCCAGTAGAAGACAGGGGGGCCCTCGGGATCAGCCCCAGCATTTT,CASRRQGGPRDQPQHF
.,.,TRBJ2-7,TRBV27,TGTGCCAGCAGTTTATTCCTGGGGAGTGGGGAAGGGCAGTACTTC,CASSLFLGSGEGQYF
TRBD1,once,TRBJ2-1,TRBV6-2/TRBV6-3,TGTGCCAGCAGTTACCGGGACAGGGGAAGCAATGAGCAGTTCTTC,CASSYRDRGSNEQFF
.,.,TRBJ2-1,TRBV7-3,TGTGCCAGCAGCTTAAGTGCTAGTTCCGATGAGCAGTTCTTC,CASSLSASSDEQFF
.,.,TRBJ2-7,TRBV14,TGTGCCAGCAGCCAAGATGGGGAGACCCCCTACGAGCAGTACTTC,CASSQDGETPYEQYF
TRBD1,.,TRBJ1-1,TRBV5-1,TGCGCCAGCAGCCGACAGGGTGAGTACACTGAAGCTTTCTTT,CASSRQGEYTEAFF
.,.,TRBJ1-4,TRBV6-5,TGTGCCAGCACCCTCGGGACTACGGATGAAAAACTGTTTTTT,CASTLGTTDEKLFF
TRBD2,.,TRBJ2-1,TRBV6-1,TGTGCCAGCAGTGGCACTCCAGGGACTAGCCTCTACAATGAGCAGTTCTTC,CASSGTPGTSLYNEQFF
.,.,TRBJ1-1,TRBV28,TGTGCCAGCAGTTTAATCCAGAGGGACACTGAAGCTTTCTTT,CASSLIQRDTEAFF
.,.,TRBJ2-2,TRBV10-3,TGTGCCATCAGTGAGTCAGCGAAAGGCGGGACCGGGGAGCTGTTTTTT,CAISESAKGGTGELFF